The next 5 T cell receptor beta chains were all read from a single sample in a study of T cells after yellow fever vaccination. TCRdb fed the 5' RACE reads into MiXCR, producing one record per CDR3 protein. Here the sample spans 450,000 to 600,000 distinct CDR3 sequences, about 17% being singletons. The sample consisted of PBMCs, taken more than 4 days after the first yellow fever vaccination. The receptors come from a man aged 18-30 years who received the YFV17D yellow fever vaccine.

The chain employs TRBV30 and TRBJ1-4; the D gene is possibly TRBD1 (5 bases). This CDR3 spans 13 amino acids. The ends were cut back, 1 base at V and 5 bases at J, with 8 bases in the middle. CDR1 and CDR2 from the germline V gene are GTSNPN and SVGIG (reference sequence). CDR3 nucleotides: TGTGCCTGGAGTGGACAGTTAAATGAAAAACTGTTTTTT. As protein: CAWSGQLNEKLFF.

The CDR3 DNA follows: TGTGCCAGTAGTATAGGAGCGACAGATACGCAGTATTTT. Translated, it gives CASSIGATDTQYF. The chain joins TRBV19 to TRBJ2-3; D uncertain. The CDR3 consists of 13 residues. V lost 1 base and J lost 3, with 5 bases in between. In germline, CDR1 is LNHDA, CDR2 SQIVND (reference sequence).

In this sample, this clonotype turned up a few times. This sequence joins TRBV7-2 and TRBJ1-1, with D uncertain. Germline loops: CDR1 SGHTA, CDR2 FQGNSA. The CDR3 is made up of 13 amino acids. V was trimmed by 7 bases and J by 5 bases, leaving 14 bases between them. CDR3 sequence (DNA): TGTGCCAGCAAACCTCTTTGGGTGACTGAAGCTTTCTTT. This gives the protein CASKPLWVTEAFF.

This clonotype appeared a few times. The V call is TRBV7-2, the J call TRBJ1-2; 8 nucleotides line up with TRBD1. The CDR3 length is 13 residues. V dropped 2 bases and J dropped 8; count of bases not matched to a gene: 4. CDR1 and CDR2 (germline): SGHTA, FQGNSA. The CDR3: CASSLLQGDGYTF. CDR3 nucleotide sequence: TGTGCCAGCAGCTTATTACAGGGGGACGGCTACACCTTC.

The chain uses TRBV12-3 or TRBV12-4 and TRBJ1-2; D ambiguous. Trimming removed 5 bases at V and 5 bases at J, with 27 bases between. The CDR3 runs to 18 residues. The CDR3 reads CASSRARRGTRILYGYTF. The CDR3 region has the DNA TGTGCCAGCAGTCGGGCCCGCCGTGGCACCCGGATTCTTTATGGCTACACCTTC.